Below are 20 T cell receptor beta chains sequenced from a single sample in a study of neurological immune-mediated disorders. TCRdb called the 5' RACE reads again in MiXCR, with one record for every CDR3 protein. The table lists roughly 55,000 distinct CDR3 sequences, 16% of them singletons. Sequencing was performed on PBMCs. Receptors were obtained from a man aged 55 to 69 in good health.

This clonotype was counted many times. The chain links TRBV3-1 to TRBJ1-1; unclear D gene. V gave up 0 bases and J gave up 5 bases, with 10 bases separating them. CDR3 size: 14 residues. The germline CDR1 and CDR2 sequences are LGHDT and YNNKEL (reference sequence). This chain's CDR3 is CASSQDRRITEAFF. Written as DNA, the CDR3 is TGTGCCAGCAGCCAAGACAGGAGGATAACTGAAGCTTTCTTT.

The genes are TRBV18 and TRBJ1-1; tentatively, D is TRBD1 (5 bases). V was clipped by 9 bases and J by 8 bases, with 16 bases between them. The V gene's germline CDR1 is KGHSH and CDR2 LQKENI. This CDR3 is built from 12 residues. CDR3 DNA sequence: TGTGCCAGTGGACCTCAGGGCGCCGAAGCTTTCTTT. This translates into CASGPQGAEAFF.

This clonotype showed up many times. The chain carries TRBV7-2 and TRBJ2-7, with TRBD2 matching 11 bases. Trimming took 2 bases from V and 5 from J; bases not matched to a gene: 5. This CDR3 has 15 amino acids. In germline, CDR1 is SGHTA, CDR2 FQGNSA. The CDR3 DNA reads as TGTGCCAGCAGCTTAACTAGCGGGGGCTTTAACGAGCAGTACTTC. This encodes CASSLTSGGFNEQYF.

The chain has TRBV5-1 and TRBJ2-7; D is tentatively TRBD1 or TRBD2 (6 bases each). Germline assignment: CDR1 SGHRS and CDR2 YFSETQ. This CDR3 is built from 13 residues. V was shortened by 0 bases and J by 7 bases, with 11 bases between the two germline ends. For the CDR3, the DNA is TGCGCCAGCAGCTTGGTCGGGGGCTGGGAGCAGTACTTC. Translating it yields CASSLVGGWEQYF.

In this sample, this clonotype turned up once. J is TRBJ2-1 and V is TRBV9, with D tentatively TRBD1 (5 bases). The germline gives CDR1 SGDLS, CDR2 YYNGEE. The CDR3 loop spans 14 amino acids. V gave up 1 base and J gave up 5 bases, with 10 bases separating them. CDR3 sequence: CASSVQTVDNEQFF. The CDR3 coding sequence is TGTGCCAGCAGCGTACAGACAGTTGACAATGAGCAGTTCTTC.

Ten or more counts support this clonotype. This rearrangement joins TRBV5-1 to TRBJ1-1; D uncertain. The V end was cut by 0 bases, the J end by 0 bases, with 6 bases between. The CDR3 is 14 amino acids. Germline assignment: CDR1 SGHRS and CDR2 YFSETQ. The CDR3 here is CASSLARLNTEAFF. In nucleotides, the CDR3 is TGCGCCAGCAGCTTGGCCAGGCTGAACACTGAAGCTTTCTTT.

About this clonotype: With a much larger clone just one base away, this may be a read error. DNA for the CDR3: TGCGCCAGCACCGAACTAGCGGGAGGGACCTACGAGCAGTACTTC. Translated, it gives CASTELAGGTYEQYF. The chain has TRBV10-2 and TRBJ2-7, with 13 bases fitting TRBD2. Unmatched junction bases numbered 5, after V lost 7 bases and J lost 2 bases. Germline V gene lookup returns CDR1 WSHSY and CDR2 SAAADI. The CDR3 spans 15 residues.

About this clonotype itself: At one end, the junction sequence differs from germline, possibly due to a read error. This chain uses TRBV7-6 with TRBJ2-1; maybe TRBD2 (5 bases). Germline CDR1 and CDR2: SGHVS and FNYEAQ. The CDR3 runs to 14 residues. The CDR3 sequence is CSSSLRDSYNEQFF. CDR3 nucleotides: TGTTCCAGCAGCTTGAGGGACTCCTACAATGAGCAGTTCTTC.

This chain uses TRBV5-1 with TRBJ2-4; TRBD1 aligns across 8 bases. CDR1 SGHRS and CDR2 YFSETQ come from the germline V gene. J lost 5 bases, V lost 5 bases, and 6 bases had no gene match. The CDR3 runs to 14 residues. In DNA, the CDR3 is TGCGCCAGCAGGGACCCAGGGGGCCAAAACATTCAGTACTTC. Translating gives CASRDPGGQNIQYF.

This clonotype was seen at least ten times. This chain uses TRBV20-1 with TRBJ2-1, with D uncertain. CDR1 and CDR2 from the germline V gene are DFQATT and SNEGSKA (reference sequence). V was clipped by 3 bases and J by 5 bases, with 5 bases between them. This CDR3 contains 11 residues. CDR3 in DNA: TGCAGTGCTAGGGGCAACAATGAGCAGTTCTTC. Protein sequence: CSARGNNEQFF.

There are many counts of this clonotype. The rearrangement links TRBV28 to TRBJ2-7; weak D call: TRBD2 (6 bases). The V end lost 11 bases, the J end lost 0 bases, and 14 bases lay between the germline ends. CDR1 is MDHEN and CDR2 is SYDVKM in the germline V gene. This CDR3 has 13 residues. CDR3 residues: CASNVGGSYEQYF. As DNA, the CDR3 is TGTGCCTCAAACGTCGGGGGCTCCTACGAGCAGTACTTC.

By share of the sample, this clonotype is medium-sized (0.01 to 0.1%). The chain links TRBV7-8 to TRBJ2-1, with 10 bases fitting TRBD1. CDR3 length: 14 residues. V lost 3 bases and J lost 6; bases outside the gene matches: 2. Germline assignment: CDR1 SGHVS and CDR2 FQNEAQ. In DNA form, the CDR3 reads TGTGCCAGCAGCTTCAGACAGGGGGCCAATGAGCAGTTCTTC. This sequence encodes CASSFRQGANEQFF.

Worth noting for this clonotype: A read error may explain this, as a much larger clone is one base away. This chain uses TRBV28 with TRBJ2-5; 8 bases align to TRBD1. There are 13 residues in the CDR3. The V gene's germline CDR1 is MDHEN and CDR2 SYDVKM. The CDR3 coding sequence is TGTGCTTCGGGACAGGACTGGGAGGAGACCCAGTACTTC. Its translation is CASGQDWEETQYF.

This clonotype showed up many times. The chain combines TRBV14 with TRBJ2-3; D call uncertain. The CDR3 is 14 amino acids. CDR1 and CDR2 from the germline V gene are SGHDN and FVKESK. V lost 4 bases and J lost 3, with 11 bases in between. Here the CDR3 reads CASSLPQFTDTQYF. The CDR3 nucleotides read TGTGCCAGCAGCCTTCCTCAATTTACAGATACGCAGTATTTT.

Concerning this clonotype itself: This may arise from a read error, as a much more abundant clone is one base away. The genes are TRBV12-3 or TRBV12-4 and TRBJ2-2; D remains unclear. The CDR3 runs to 13 residues. V lost 10 bases and J lost 1, with 10 bases in between. The CDR3 region is CANRGRNTGELFF. As DNA, the CDR3 is TGTGCCAACAGAGGACGGAACACCGGGGAGCTGTTTTTT.

This clonotype has a count of ten or more. The genes are TRBV7-2 and TRBJ2-3, with D possibly TRBD1 on 5 matching bases. The germline CDR1 and CDR2 sequences are SGHTA and FQGNSA. Trimming left V 1 base short and J 3 bases short, with 8 bases between. This CDR3 region has 14 residues. The CDR3 DNA reads TGTGCCAGCAGCTTAGGACAGCATACAGATACGCAGTATTTT. Amino acids: CASSLGQHTDTQYF.

At least ten counts were recorded for this clonotype. The DNA for the CDR3 is TGTGCCAGCAGCTTGCGGGGAAGCAATCAGCCCCAGCATTTT. Translation: CASSLRGSNQPQHF. The chain uses TRBV5-6 and TRBJ1-5; D unclear. V lost 1 base and J 1 base, leaving 6 bases between the germline ends. The CDR3 is 14 residues long. Germline CDR1 reads SGHDT; CDR2 reads YYEEEE.

This clonotype appeared many times. CDR3 in DNA: TGTGCCAGCAGTTTACCGCCACAGGGCAAGGGCCAGCCCCAGCATTTT. This gives the protein CASSLPPQGKGQPQHF. V is TRBV28 and J is TRBJ1-5, with D maybe TRBD1 (6 bases). The CDR3 has 16 amino acids. Germline V CDR1 and CDR2: MDHEN, SYDVKM. V was pared by 2 bases and J by 7 bases, with 18 bases between.

At least ten counts were recorded for this clonotype. The chain carries TRBV7-9 and TRBJ2-1; TRBD2 matches 7 bases. Germline CDR1 SEHNR, CDR2 FQNEAQ (reference sequence). This CDR3 is 16 amino acids long. J was trimmed by 4 bases and V by 5 bases; bases with no gene match: 11. The CDR3 sequence is CASSPPGSRGYNEQFF. The CDR3 nucleotides are TGTGCCAGCAGCCCTCCGGGGTCGCGGGGGTACAATGAGCAGTTCTTC. The full variable domain, completed using reference TRBV7-9 and TRBJ2-1, is DTGVSQNPRHKITKRGQNVTFRCDPISEHNRLYWYRQTLGQGPEFLTYFQNEAQLEKSRLLSDRFSAERPKGSFSTLEIQRTEQGDSAMYLCASSPPGSRGYNEQFFGPGTRLTVL.

This clonotype has ten or more counts. The V gene is TRBV29-1, the J gene TRBJ1-1; D gene uncertain. V gave up 4 bases and J gave up 0 bases, with 12 bases separating them. There are 14 residues in the CDR3. CDR1 and CDR2 (germline): SQVTM, ANQGSEA. The CDR3, as DNA: TGCAGCGTTGTCGTGGCCGGAATGAACACTGAAGCTTTCTTT. This codes for CSVVVAGMNTEAFF.